A single sample gave rise to the 28 T cell receptor beta chains below, sequenced in a study of blood T cell repertoires in COVID-19. Produced via immunoSEQ multiplex PCR; TCRdb's table is partial and in-frame only. The sample includes approximately 150,000 clones, 89% of them seen just once. Input material: peripheral blood. These receptors were obtained from a human donor in a cohort sampled during active COVID-19.

V and J are TRBV6-5 and TRBJ1-2, with D possibly matching TRBD1 (5 bases). Trimming removed 7 bases at V and 0 bases at J, with 9 bases between. CDR3 length equals 13 residues. CDR1 and CDR2 (germline): MNHEY, SVGAGI. The CDR3 nucleotides read TGTGCCAGCAAAGAGACAGCTAACTATGGCTACACCTTC. Protein sequence: CASKETANYGYTF.

The chain joins TRBV25-1 to TRBJ2-1; D is perhaps TRBD1 (6 bases). CDR3 size: 15 residues. Per germline, CDR1 MGHDK and CDR2 SYGVNS. The V and J ends lost 1 base and 4 bases respectively, with 11 bases between them. CDR3 sequence reads: CASSEFGTSYNEQFF. The CDR3 nucleotides read TGTGCCAGCAGTGAATTCGGGACATCTTACAATGAGCAGTTCTTC.

The V and J genes are TRBV3-1 (or the pseudogene TRBV3-2) and TRBJ1-1; the D gene is possibly TRBD1 (5 bases). This CDR3 spans 14 amino acids. Germline V gene lookup returns CDR1 LGHDT and CDR2 YNNKEL (reference sequence). Deletions cut 6 bases from V and 3 bases from J, with 14 bases between. In DNA form, the CDR3 reads TGTGCCAGCAGAGGACAAGGACCGGACACTGAAGCTTTCTTT. Protein sequence: CASRGQGPDTEAFF.

The J gene is TRBJ2-2, the V gene TRBV2; possible D gene TRBD2, 6 bases. V was clipped by 8 bases and J by 1 base, with 14 bases between them. The CDR3 runs to 15 residues. Germline V gives CDR1 SNHLY, CDR2 FYNNEI. The CDR3 region has the DNA TGTGCCAGCGGGAGGATCAGACTGAACACCGGGGAGCTGTTTTTT. This codes for CASGRIRLNTGELFF.

The chain employs TRBV5-4 and TRBJ1-1, with D unclear. The V end was cut by 6 bases, the J end by 3 bases, with 15 bases between. This CDR3 spans 14 amino acids. Per germline, CDR1 SGHNT and CDR2 YYREEE (reference sequence). CDR3 in DNA: TGTGCCAGCACCCTGTCCTACCGGGACACTGAAGCTTTCTTT. Protein product: CASTLSYRDTEAFF.

The genes are TRBV6-6 and TRBJ1-1; D is undetermined. The CDR3 covers 15 residues. Trimming cost V 5 bases and J 4 bases, with 17 bases left between them. Germline CDR1 reads MNHNY; CDR2 reads SVGAGI (reference sequence). The chain's CDR3 is CASSDTGSEGTEAFF. The CDR3 bases are TGTGCCAGCAGTGACACCGGGTCCGAGGGCACTGAAGCTTTCTTT.

The chain joins TRBV2 to TRBJ1-3, with D perhaps matching TRBD1 (6 bases). The CDR3 is 13 residues long. Between the trimmed V and J ends, which lost 6 bases and 4 bases, there was a span of 10 bases. Germline V CDR1 and CDR2: SNHLY, FYNNEI. The chain's CDR3 is CASSAGAGNTIYF. CDR3 DNA: TGTGCCAGCAGCGCAGGGGCCGGAAACACCATATATTTT. Looking up the rest from reference TRBV2 and TRBJ1-3 gives the full variable domain: EPEVTQTPSHQVTQMGQEVILRCVPISNHLYFYWYRQILGQKVEFLVSFYNNEISEKSEIFDDQFSVERPDGSNFTLKIRSTKLEDSAMYFCASSAGAGNTIYFGEGSWLTVV.

The chain joins TRBV29-1 to TRBJ2-5; D is perhaps TRBD1 (6 bases). Trimming stripped 5 bases from V and 2 bases from J, with 12 bases between. Germline-derived CDR1 and CDR2 are SQVTM and ANQGSEA. The length of the CDR3 is 13 residues. The CDR3 loop is CSVSQGLQETQYF. CDR3 bases: TGCAGCGTTTCTCAGGGGCTTCAAGAGACCCAGTACTTC.

V is TRBV10-1 and J is TRBJ1-2; TRBD1 matches at 11 bases. The CDR3 covers 13 residues. CDR1 is WNHNN and CDR2 is SYGVQD in the germline V gene (reference sequence). After removal of 6 bases from V and 8 bases from J, the junction contained 5 bases not matched to a gene. CDR3 protein: CASSHRTGGGYTF. The CDR3 nucleotides are TGCGCCAGCAGCCACCGGACAGGGGGCGGCTACACCTTC.

The chain has TRBV12-3 or TRBV12-4 and TRBJ2-7, with 8 bases aligning to TRBD2. V dropped 3 bases and J dropped 4; count of bases not matched to a gene: 2. The CDR3 consists of 13 residues. Here the CDR3 reads CASSLSGGYEQYF. The CDR3 DNA reads as TGTGCCAGCAGTTTGTCGGGGGGGTACGAGCAGTACTTC.

J is TRBJ2-3 and V is TRBV4-2, with 10 bases matching TRBD2. CDR3 length equals 16 residues. Germline assignment: CDR1 LGHNA and CDR2 YNFKEQ. J gave up 3 bases and V 2 bases, and 5 bases lay outside the gene matches. The CDR3 region has the DNA TGTGCCAGCAGCCAACGAATAGCGGGGGGAACAGATACGCAGTATTTT. Its protein is CASSQRIAGGTDTQYF.

The V and J genes are TRBV11-3 and TRBJ2-5; perhaps TRBD2 as D (6 bases). The V end was cut by 1 base, the J end by 4 bases, with 7 bases between. The V gene's germline CDR1 is SGHNT and CDR2 YENEEA. The CDR3 is 13 amino acids. The CDR3 DNA sequence: TGTGCCAGCAGCTTAGGGCGGGGAGAGACCCAGTACTTC. Translating it yields CASSLGRGETQYF.

This clone has only one observation. This sequence joins TRBV5-8 and TRBJ2-1; 10 bases line up with TRBD2. The CDR3 consists of 17 residues. The J segment lost 5 bases and the V segment lost 1 base, leaving 9 bases of the junction unmatched. Germline CDR1 is SGHTS and CDR2 is YDEGEE. The CDR3 loop reads CASSLWASGGVDNEQFF. CDR3 coding DNA: TGTGCCAGCAGCTTGTGGGCTAGCGGGGGAGTAGACAATGAGCAGTTCTTC. The full variable domain, its missing parts supplied by reference TRBV5-8 and TRBJ2-1, is EAGVTQSPTHLIKTRGQQATLRCSPISGHTSVYWYQQALGLGLQFLLWYDEGEERNRGNFPPRFSGRQFPNYSSELNVNALELEDSALYLCASSLWASGGVDNEQFFGPGTRLTVL.

J is TRBJ1-5 and V is TRBV19; D remains ambiguous. Trimming shortened V by 1 base and J by 3 bases, and 10 bases separated the two germline ends. CDR1 is LNHDA, CDR2 SQIVND, per germline (reference sequence). This CDR3 contains 15 residues. In DNA form, the CDR3 reads TGTGCCAGTAGTATAGTTTCACAGTTCAATCAGCCCCAGCATTTT. This translates into CASSIVSQFNQPQHF.

This CDR3 is CASKRAGGSYEQYF. In DNA, the CDR3 is TGTGCCAGCAAAAGAGCGGGGGGCTCCTACGAGCAGTACTTC. This chain joins TRBV7-8 and TRBJ2-7, with 9 bases lining up with TRBD2. The CDR3 consists of 14 residues. J gave up 0 bases and V 7 bases, and 4 bases lay outside the gene matches. The germline gives CDR1 SGHVS, CDR2 FQNEAQ.

This clone occurred many times. V gene TRBV9 combines with J gene TRBJ1-6, with 8 nucleotides matching TRBD1. Trimming removed 4 bases from V and 10 bases from J; junction bases left unmatched: 7. Germline loops: CDR1 SGDLS, CDR2 YYNGEE. The CDR3 spans 14 residues. CDR3 amino acids: CASSTRAGGSPLHF. The CDR3 nucleotides are TGTGCCAGCAGCACCCGGGCAGGGGGCTCACCCCTCCACTTT. The full variable domain, with the rest looked up from reference TRBV9 and TRBJ1-6, is DSGVTQTPKHLITATGQRVTLRCSPRSGDLSVYWYQQSLDQGLQFLIQYYNGEERAKGNILERFSAQQFPDLHSELNLSSLELGDSALYFCASSTRAGGSPLHFGNGTRLTVT.

The rearrangement links TRBV19 to TRBJ2-1, with 7 positions matching TRBD1. The CDR3 spans 13 residues. V was pared by 6 bases and J by 5 bases, with 4 bases of the junction left unmatched. Per the germline V gene, CDR1 is LNHDA and CDR2 is SQIVND (reference sequence). Here the CDR3 reads CASRVDRDNEQFF. CDR3 in DNA: TGTGCCAGTAGGGTAGACAGGGACAATGAGCAGTTCTTC.

This clone was counted a few times. V and J are TRBV7-9 and TRBJ2-7, with a weak D call TRBD1 (5 bases). With 7 bases removed from V and 3 bases from J, the gap between germline ends came to 16 bases. CDR1 and CDR2 from the germline V gene are SEHNR and FQNEAQ (reference sequence). The CDR3 extends over 14 amino acids. In DNA, the CDR3 is TGTGCCAGCACCGACAGTTTTAGGTACTACGAGCAGTACTTC. It is translated as CASTDSFRYYEQYF.

The V gene is TRBV6-2 or TRBV6-3, the J gene TRBJ2-1; 11 bases line up with TRBD1. V dropped 5 bases and J dropped 8; count of bases not matched to a gene: 5. The CDR3 sequence is 14 residues long. Looked up from germline, CDR1 is MNHEY and CDR2 is SVGEGT. The CDR3 nucleotides read TGTGCCAGCAGTCGGGGGACAGGGGGGGATGAGCAGTTCTTC. Protein product: CASSRGTGGDEQFF.

This clone was detected a few times. The rearrangement links TRBV2 to TRBJ1-5; D is perhaps TRBD1 (6 bases). The CDR3 is 13 residues long. Germline V gives CDR1 SNHLY, CDR2 FYNNEI. V was cut by 6 bases and J by 8 bases, with 14 bases left in between. The CDR3: CASRQQGREPQHF. The CDR3 DNA reads TGTGCCAGCAGACAACAGGGTAGGGAGCCCCAGCATTTT.

The chain employs TRBV5-1 and TRBJ1-1; perhaps TRBD1 as D (5 bases). This CDR3 spans 14 amino acids. Germline CDR1 is SGHRS and CDR2 is YFSETQ. The V and J ends lost 3 bases and 5 bases respectively, with 14 bases between them. The CDR3 DNA is TGCGCCAGCAGCTGGGGGGACGGATCGACTGAAGCTTTCTTT. Translating gives CASSWGDGSTEAFF.

The chain recombines TRBV3-1 (or the pseudogene TRBV3-2) with TRBJ1-3; 7 nucleotides line up with TRBD1. Germline CDR1 LGHDT, CDR2 YNNKEL (reference sequence). This CDR3 has 17 residues. Germline trimming cut 4 bases from V and 1 base from J; bases unmatched to any gene: 10. The DNA for the CDR3 is TGTGCCAGCAGCCGAACAGTACTCAGGGGGTCTGGAAACACCATATATTTT. It codes for CASSRTVLRGSGNTIYF.

This clone has only one observation. J is TRBJ2-1 and V is TRBV6-1, with 10 bases fitting TRBD2. The CDR3 is 14 residues long. Losses at the gene ends were 2 bases for V and 10 bases for J; bases not matched to a gene: 5. In germline, CDR1 is MNHNS, CDR2 SASEGT. The CDR3 DNA reads TGTGCCAGCAGTGAATCTAGCGGGGGACGGGAGCAGTTCTTC. Residues: CASSESSGGREQFF.

The chain uses TRBV5-1 and TRBJ1-1, with 8 bases identical to TRBD1. CDR1 is SGHRS, CDR2 YFSETQ, per germline. Losses at the gene ends were 4 bases for V and 6 bases for J; bases not matched to a gene: 11. CDR3 length: 15 amino acids. CDR3 DNA: TGCGCCAGCAGCCTTGTGGTACCGGGACAGGCTGAAGCTTTCTTT. As protein: CASSLVVPGQAEAFF.

The chain recombines TRBV10-1 with TRBJ2-7; the D is unclear. V was clipped by 3 bases and J by 0 bases, with 3 bases between them. Germline V gene sequence: CDR1 WNHNN, CDR2 SYGVQD (reference sequence). The CDR3 is 12 amino acids. CDR3: CASSDYSYEQYF. The CDR3 DNA reads as TGCGCCAGCAGTGACTACTCCTACGAGCAGTACTTC.

The V call is TRBV7-3, the J call TRBJ2-3; maybe TRBD2 (6 bases). CDR3 length: 16 amino acids. From germline, CDR1 is SGHTA and CDR2 FQGTGA. V was shortened by 5 bases and J by 1 base, with 16 bases between the two germline ends. The CDR3 is CASSQGLLLGTDTQYF. In DNA form, the CDR3 reads TGTGCCAGCAGCCAGGGACTCCTGCTAGGCACAGATACGCAGTATTTT.

The V and J genes are TRBV18 and TRBJ1-1; 7 bases fit TRBD1. This CDR3 is 13 amino acids long. With 5 bases clipped from V and 7 bases from J, the junction kept 7 bases outside the gene matches. In germline, CDR1 is KGHSH, CDR2 LQKENI. The CDR3 loop is CASSSGQSYEAFF. The CDR3 bases are TGTGCCAGCTCATCGGGACAGAGTTATGAAGCTTTCTTT.

This sequence joins TRBV2 and TRBJ1-2, with unresolved D. The CDR3 has 15 residues. Germline lookup yields CDR1 SNHLY and CDR2 FYNNEI. With 0 bases removed from V and 1 base from J, the gap between germline ends came to 9 bases. The CDR3 nucleotides are TGTGCCAGCAGTGAAGCCCGGGGAGGTAACTATGGCTACACCTTC. Translated: CASSEARGGNYGYTF.